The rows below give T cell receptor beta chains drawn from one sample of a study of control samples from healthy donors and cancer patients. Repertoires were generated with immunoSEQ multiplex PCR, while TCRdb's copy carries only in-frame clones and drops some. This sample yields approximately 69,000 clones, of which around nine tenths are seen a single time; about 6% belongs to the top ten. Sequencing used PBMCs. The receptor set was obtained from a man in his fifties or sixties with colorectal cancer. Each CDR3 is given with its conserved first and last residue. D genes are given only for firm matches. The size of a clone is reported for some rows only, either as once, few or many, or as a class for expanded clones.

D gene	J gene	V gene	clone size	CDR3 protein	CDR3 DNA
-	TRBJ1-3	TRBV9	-	CASSVDFSGNTIYF	TGTGCCAGCAGCGTGGACTTCTCTGGAAACACCATATATTTT
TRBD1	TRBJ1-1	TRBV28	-	CASPPRTGLNTEAFF	TGTGCCAGCCCCCCCCGGACAGGGCTGAACACTGAAGCTTTCTTT
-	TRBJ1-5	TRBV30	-	CAWTKEAGQPQHF	TGTGCCTGGACGAAAGAAGCGGGTCAGCCCCAGCATTTT
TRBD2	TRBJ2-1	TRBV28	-	CASSFGSGALYNEQFF	TGTGCCAGCAGTTTCGGTAGCGGGGCCCTCTACAATGAGCAGTTCTTC
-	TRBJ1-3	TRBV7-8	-	CASSQGSYSGNTIYF	TGTGCCAGCAGCCAGGGCTCATACTCTGGAAACACCATATATTTT
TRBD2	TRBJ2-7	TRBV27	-	CASSPLAGGREQYF	TGTGCCAGCAGTCCATTAGCGGGGGGGCGCGAGCAGTACTTC
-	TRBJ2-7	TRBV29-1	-	CSAQHSSYEQYF	TGCAGCGCCCAGCATAGCTCCTACGAGCAGTACTTC
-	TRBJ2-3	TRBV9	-	CASTEGSTDTQYF	TGTGCCAGCACGGAAGGTAGCACAGATACGCAGTATTTT
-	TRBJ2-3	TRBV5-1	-	CASDLQGISTDTQYF	TGCGCCAGCGACCTACAGGGCATTAGCACAGATACGCAGTATTTT
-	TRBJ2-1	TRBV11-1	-	CASTRDRPYNEQFF	TGTGCCAGCACCCGGGACCGCCCCTACAATGAGCAGTTCTTC
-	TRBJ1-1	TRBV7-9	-	CASSEQGGTEAFF	TGTGCCAGCAGCGAACAGGGAGGCACTGAAGCTTTCTTT
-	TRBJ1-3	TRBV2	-	CASRPQGSGNTIYF	TGTGCCAGCAGACCTCAAGGGTCGGGAAACACCATATATTTT
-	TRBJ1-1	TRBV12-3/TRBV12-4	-	CASSWTDAEAFF	TGTGCCAGCAGTTGGACAGATGCTGAAGCTTTCTTT
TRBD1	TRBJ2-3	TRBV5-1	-	CASGPDRGRADTQYF	TGCGCCAGCGGCCCGGACAGGGGGCGAGCCGATACGCAGTATTTT
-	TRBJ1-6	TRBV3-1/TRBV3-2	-	CASSQEGAGGSPLHF	TGTGCCAGCAGCCAAGAAGGTGCTGGGGGTTCACCCCTCCACTTT
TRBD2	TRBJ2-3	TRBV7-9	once	CASSLGLAGVTDTQYF	TGTGCCAGCAGCCTAGGACTAGCGGGGGTCACAGATACGCAGTATTTT
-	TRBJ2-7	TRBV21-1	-	CASSKAKPGVTYEQYF	TGTGCCAGCAGCAAAGCGAAGCCAGGGGTTACCTACGAGCAGTACTTC
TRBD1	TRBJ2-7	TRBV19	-	CASSIRTGTGRDEQYF	TGTGCCAGTAGTATACGAACCGGGACAGGGCGGGACGAGCAGTACTTC
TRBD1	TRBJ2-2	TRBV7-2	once	CASSLEGQINTGELFF	TGTGCCAGCAGCTTAGAGGGACAGATCAACACCGGGGAGCTGTTTTTT
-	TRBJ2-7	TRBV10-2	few	CASSAGEVYEQYF	TGCGCCAGCAGCGCAGGGGAGGTTTACGAGCAGTACTTC
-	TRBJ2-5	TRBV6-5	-	CASMGKGRKETQYF	TGTGCCAGCATGGGAAAGGGGCGAAAAGAGACCCAGTACTTC
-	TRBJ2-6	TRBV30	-	CAWSPQGGYARVLTF	TGTGCCTGGAGTCCGCAGGGGGGGTATGCTAGGGTCCTGACTTTC
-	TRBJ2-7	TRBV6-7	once	CASSYSRGRSYEQYF	TGTGCCAGCAGTTACTCGCGGGGCCGCTCCTACGAGCAGTACTTC
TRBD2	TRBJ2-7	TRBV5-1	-	CASSLHHPGLAEGWYF	TGCGCCAGCAGCTTGCACCACCCGGGACTAGCGGAAGGGTGGTACTTC
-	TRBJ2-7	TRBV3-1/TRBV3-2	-	CASSQDRRDNYEQYF	TGTGCCAGCAGCCAAGATCGGAGGGACAACTACGAGCAGTACTTC
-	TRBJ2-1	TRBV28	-	CASSSRGRGEQFF	TGTGCCAGCAGTTCAAGGGGACGGGGTGAGCAGTTCTTC
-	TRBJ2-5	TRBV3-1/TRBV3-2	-	CASSQDKGWGGGTAGAQETQYF	TGTGCCAGCAGCCAAGATAAGGGGTGGGGAGGCGGAACAGCTGGGGCCCAAGAGACCCAGTACTTC
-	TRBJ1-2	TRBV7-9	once	CASSLGGAGGYTF	TGTGCCAGCAGCTTGGGGGGCGCAGGTGGCTACACCTTC
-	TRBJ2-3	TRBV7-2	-	CASSLLDFSPTDTQYF	TGTGCCAGCAGCTTACTCGACTTTAGCCCCACAGATACGCAGTATTTT
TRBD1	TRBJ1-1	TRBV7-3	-	CASSSSPGTGRSEAFF	TGTGCCAGCAGCTCCAGTCCCGGGACAGGGCGCTCTGAAGCTTTCTTT
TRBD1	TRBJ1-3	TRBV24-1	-	CAPPLDRVGNTIYF	TGTGCCCCCCCGTTGGACAGGGTTGGAAACACCATATATTTT
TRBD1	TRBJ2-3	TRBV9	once	CASSVAGTGVTDTQYF	TGTGCCAGCAGCGTAGCCGGGACAGGGGTGACAGATACGCAGTATTTT
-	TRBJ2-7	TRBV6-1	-	CASSDGLGISYEQYF	TGTGCCAGCAGTGACGGACTGGGAATTTCCTACGAGCAGTACTTC
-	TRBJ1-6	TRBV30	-	CAWTRGPGVGSPLHF	TGTGCCTGGACCCGAGGCCCAGGGGTCGGTTCACCCCTCCACTTT
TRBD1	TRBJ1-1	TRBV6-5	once	CASRGQGSVNTEAFF	TGTGCCAGCAGGGGACAGGGATCGGTGAACACTGAAGCTTTCTTT
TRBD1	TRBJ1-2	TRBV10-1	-	CASRQLTGAYGYTF	TGCGCCAGCAGGCAACTGACAGGGGCCTATGGCTACACCTTC
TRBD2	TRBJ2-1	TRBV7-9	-	CASSSPRAGGANEQFF	TGTGCCAGCAGCTCGCCTAGGGCGGGGGGTGCGAATGAGCAGTTCTTC
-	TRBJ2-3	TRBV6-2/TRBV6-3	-	CASGQPGPHTSTDTQYF	TGTGCCAGCGGCCAACCGGGCCCCCACACTAGCACAGATACGCAGTATTTT
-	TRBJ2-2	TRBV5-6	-	CASSLYYWDGELFF	TGTGCCAGCAGCTTGTACTACTGGGACGGGGAGCTGTTTTTT
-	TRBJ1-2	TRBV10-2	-	CASSEEGRDWNGYTF	TGCGCCAGCAGTGAGGAGGGGAGGGATTGGAATGGCTACACCTTC
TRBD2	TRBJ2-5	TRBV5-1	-	CASSWVAGGSETQYF	TGCGCCAGCAGCTGGGTAGCGGGGGGGTCGGAGACCCAGTACTTC
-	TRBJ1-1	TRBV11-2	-	CASSSVRGARNTEAFF	TGTGCCAGCAGCTCCGTCCGAGGGGCTAGGAACACTGAAGCTTTCTTT
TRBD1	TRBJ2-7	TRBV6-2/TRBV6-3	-	CASSSQGRYEQYF	TGTGCCAGCAGTTCACAGGGGCGCTACGAGCAGTACTTC
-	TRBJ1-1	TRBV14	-	CASSQGRNTEAFF	TGTGCCAGCAGCCAAGGACGGAACACTGAAGCTTTCTTT
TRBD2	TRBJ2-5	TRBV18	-	CASSPRVAGAQETQYF	TGTGCCAGCTCACCACGGGTAGCGGGGGCCCAAGAGACCCAGTACTTC
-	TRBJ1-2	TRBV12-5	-	CASGFGPTGLYVGGYTF	TGTGCTAGTGGTTTTGGGCCAACGGGACTCTATGTCGGTGGCTACACCTTC